This T cell receptor (beta chain) was observed in a study of blood T cell repertoires in COVID-19. Participants were aged about 18 to 95 years, lived in about two dozen US areas, and enrolled virtually. There are 18 residues in the CDR3. Germline V CDR1 and CDR2: SGHKS, YYEKEE (reference sequence). With 5 bases removed from V and 10 bases from J, the gap between germline ends came to 28 bases. Study processing details: Quantification of nucleated cells was approximated via reference gene primer amplification. Data came from immunoSEQ multiplex PCR; TCRdb stores just in-frame clones and leaves some out. The V and J calls and clone size are taken from that table; D and trimming were inferred from the DNA. The sample lists almost 250,000 clones, roughly 89% occurring once.

Sequencing was carried out using PBMCs or T cells enriched from blood (not recorded which). The receptor comes from a woman in her twenties or thirties who had recovered from COVID-19. The chain recombines TRBV5-5 with TRBJ1-6; TRBD1 might be the D (6 bases). The CDR3 nucleotides read TGTGCCAGCAGTCGCCGACCTACAGGGAATACAAGGGAGTCACCCCTCCACTTT. Its translation is CASSRRPTGNTRESPLHF.